This T cell receptor beta chain was sequenced for a study of technical replicates of blood from several donors. Clones were sequenced by immunoSEQ multiplex PCR, and TCRdb holds only the in-frame ones, with some missing. There are around 15,000 clones in the sample; roughly 84% occur only once, and 10% to 15% lies in the top ten. The CDR3 runs to 17 residues. Trimming took off 0 bases at V and 0 bases at J, with 12 bases between the two ends. CDR1 and CDR2 from the germline V gene are MNHEY and SMNVEV (reference sequence). The genes are TRBV27 and TRBJ2-1; the D is unclear. The sequence derives from a human donor in good health. The specimen was PBMCs. Here the CDR3 DNA reads TGTGCCAGCAGTTTATCCTTTCGCGGAAACTCCTACAATGAGCAGTTCTTC. Translating gives CASSLSFRGNSYNEQFF.